The present T cell receptor (beta chain) was sequenced within a study of blood T cell repertoires in COVID-19. Study-wide context: Whether acute or convalescent, the COVID-19 samples came from the United States, Italy and Spain. From T cells, B-cell-depleted T cells, or PBMCs came the material, which was cDNA or gDNA.

In the study's own analysis: Amplification with reference gene primers provided the estimates of nucleated cell counts. Generated by immunoSEQ multiplex PCR, the TCRdb table keeps only in-frame clones and is missing some. For V, J and clone size, that table is used; D and trimming come from the DNA. Among hundreds of thousands of clones, around 87% were seen once, and the ten largest hold approximately 1.5%. Material for sequencing was peripheral blood. This receptor was taken from a woman aged 40 to 55 who had recovered from COVID-19.

CDR3 nucleotide sequence: TGTGCCAGCAGTGAATCTCCGAACACCGGGGAGCTGTTTTTT. This sequence encodes CASSESPNTGELFF. V and J are TRBV6-1 and TRBJ2-2, with D hard to call. Germline values: CDR1 MNHNS, CDR2 SASEGT. V lost 2 bases and J lost 0, with 4 bases in between. The CDR3 covers 14 residues.